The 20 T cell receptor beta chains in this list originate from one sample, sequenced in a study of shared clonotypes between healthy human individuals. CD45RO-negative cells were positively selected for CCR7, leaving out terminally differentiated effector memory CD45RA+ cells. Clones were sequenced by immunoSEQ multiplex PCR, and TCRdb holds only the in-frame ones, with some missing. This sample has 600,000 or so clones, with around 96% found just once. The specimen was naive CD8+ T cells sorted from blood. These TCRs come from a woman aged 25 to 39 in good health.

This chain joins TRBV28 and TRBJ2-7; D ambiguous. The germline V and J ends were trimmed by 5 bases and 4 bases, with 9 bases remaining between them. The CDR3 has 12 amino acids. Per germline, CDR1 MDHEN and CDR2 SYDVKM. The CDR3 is CASSVIPYEQYF. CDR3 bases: TGTGCCAGCAGTGTAATACCTTACGAGCAGTACTTC.

CDR3 in DNA: TGCAGCGTCAGGGCAGTGAACACCGGGGAGCTGTTTTTT. This gives the protein CSVRAVNTGELFF. The gene calls are TRBV29-1 and TRBJ2-2, with a weak D call TRBD1 (5 bases). CDR1 SQVTM and CDR2 ANQGSEA come from the germline V gene. Trimming took 6 bases from V and 1 from J, leaving 9 bases between them. The CDR3 runs 13 residues.

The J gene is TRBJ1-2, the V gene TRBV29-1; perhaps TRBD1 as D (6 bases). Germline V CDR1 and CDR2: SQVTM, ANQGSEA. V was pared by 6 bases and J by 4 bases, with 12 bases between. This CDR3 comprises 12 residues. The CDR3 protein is CSVYTGTYGYTF. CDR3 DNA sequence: TGCAGCGTATACACAGGGACCTATGGCTACACCTTC.

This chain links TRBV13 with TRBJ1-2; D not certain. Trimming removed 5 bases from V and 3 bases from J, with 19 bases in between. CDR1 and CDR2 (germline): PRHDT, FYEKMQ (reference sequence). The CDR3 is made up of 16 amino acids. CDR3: CASSHLSGRYDYGYTF. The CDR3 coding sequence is TGTGCCAGCAGCCACCTAAGCGGGAGGTACGACTATGGCTACACCTTC.

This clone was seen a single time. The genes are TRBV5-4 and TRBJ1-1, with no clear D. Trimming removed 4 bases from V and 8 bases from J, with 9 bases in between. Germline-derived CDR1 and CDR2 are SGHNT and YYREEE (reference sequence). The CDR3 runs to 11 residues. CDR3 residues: CASSTGSEAFF. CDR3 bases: TGTGCCAGCAGCACCGGGTCCGAAGCTTTCTTT.

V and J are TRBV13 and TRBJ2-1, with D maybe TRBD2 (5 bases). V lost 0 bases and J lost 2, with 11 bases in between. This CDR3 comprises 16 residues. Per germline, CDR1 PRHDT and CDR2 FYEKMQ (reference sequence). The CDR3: CASSLGGSNPYNEQFF. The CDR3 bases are TGTGCCAGCAGCTTAGGTGGGAGTAACCCCTACAATGAGCAGTTCTTC.

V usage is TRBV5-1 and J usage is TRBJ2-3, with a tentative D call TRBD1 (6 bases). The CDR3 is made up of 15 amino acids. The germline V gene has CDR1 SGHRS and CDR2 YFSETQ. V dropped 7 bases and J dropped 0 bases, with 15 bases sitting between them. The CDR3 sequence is CASGSGTSSTDTQYF. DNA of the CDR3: TGCGCCAGCGGTTCGGGGACATCTAGCACAGATACGCAGTATTTT.

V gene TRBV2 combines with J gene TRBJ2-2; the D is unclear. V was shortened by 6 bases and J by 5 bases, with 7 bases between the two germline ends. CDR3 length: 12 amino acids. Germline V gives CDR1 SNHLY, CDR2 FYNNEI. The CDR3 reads CASRVVTGELFF. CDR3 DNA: TGTGCCAGCAGGGTAGTTACCGGGGAGCTGTTTTTT.

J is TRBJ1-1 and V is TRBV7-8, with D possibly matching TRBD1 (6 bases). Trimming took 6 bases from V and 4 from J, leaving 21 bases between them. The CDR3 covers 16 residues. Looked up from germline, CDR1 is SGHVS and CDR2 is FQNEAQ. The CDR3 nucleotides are TGTGCCAGCAGGAGGCTGAGGGGGGCGCGGATCACTGAAGCTTTCTTT. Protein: CASRRLRGARITEAFF.

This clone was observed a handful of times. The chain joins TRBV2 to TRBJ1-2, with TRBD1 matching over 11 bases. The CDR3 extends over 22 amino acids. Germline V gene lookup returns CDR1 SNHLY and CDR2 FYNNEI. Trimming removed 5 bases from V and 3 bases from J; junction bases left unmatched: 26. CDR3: CASSMSSGQLSGQGATDYGYTF. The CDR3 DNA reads TGTGCCAGCAGTATGTCCTCGGGTCAACTCTCTGGACAGGGGGCGACGGACTATGGCTACACCTTC.

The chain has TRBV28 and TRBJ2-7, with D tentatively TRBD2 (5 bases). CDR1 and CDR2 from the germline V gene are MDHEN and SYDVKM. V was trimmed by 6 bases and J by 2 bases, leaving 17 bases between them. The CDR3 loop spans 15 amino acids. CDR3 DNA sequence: TGTGCCAGCAGCTCACAACCGGAGGCCCCCTACGAGCAGTACTTC. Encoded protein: CASSSQPEAPYEQYF.

In nucleotides, the CDR3 is TGTGCCAGCAGCTTCTCCCGACAGGGAGGTGACACAGATACGCAGTATTTT. Its protein is CASSFSRQGGDTDTQYF. This sequence joins TRBV5-5 and TRBJ2-3; TRBD1 is a possible D gene (7 bases). The V end was cut by 2 bases, the J end by 2 bases, with 18 bases between. The CDR3 is 17 residues long. Germline lookup yields CDR1 SGHKS and CDR2 YYEKEE (reference sequence).

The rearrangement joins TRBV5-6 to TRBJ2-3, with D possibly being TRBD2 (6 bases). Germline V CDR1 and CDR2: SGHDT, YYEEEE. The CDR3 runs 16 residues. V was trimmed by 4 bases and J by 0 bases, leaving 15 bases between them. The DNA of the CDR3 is TGTGCCAGCAGCAGACTACTAGCCGAAAGCACAGATACGCAGTATTTT. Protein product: CASSRLLAESTDTQYF.

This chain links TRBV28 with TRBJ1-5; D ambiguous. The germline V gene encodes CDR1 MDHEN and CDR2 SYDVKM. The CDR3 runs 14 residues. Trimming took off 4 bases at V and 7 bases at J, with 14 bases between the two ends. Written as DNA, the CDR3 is TGTGCCAGCAGTTATCAGCAGGCTACACAGCCCCAGCATTTT. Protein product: CASSYQQATQPQHF.

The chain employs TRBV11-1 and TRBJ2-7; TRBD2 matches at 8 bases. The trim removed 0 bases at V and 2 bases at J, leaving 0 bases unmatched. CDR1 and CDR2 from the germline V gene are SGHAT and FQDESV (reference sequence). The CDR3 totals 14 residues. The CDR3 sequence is CASSLASGAYEQYF. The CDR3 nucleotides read TGTGCCAGCAGCTTAGCTAGCGGGGCCTACGAGCAGTACTTC. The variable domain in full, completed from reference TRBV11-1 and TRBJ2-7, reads EAEVAQSPRYKITEKSQAVAFWCDPISGHATLYWYRQILGQGPELLVQFQDESVVDDSQLPKDRFSAERLKGVDSTLKIQPAELGDSAMYLCASSLASGAYEQYFGPGTRLTVT.

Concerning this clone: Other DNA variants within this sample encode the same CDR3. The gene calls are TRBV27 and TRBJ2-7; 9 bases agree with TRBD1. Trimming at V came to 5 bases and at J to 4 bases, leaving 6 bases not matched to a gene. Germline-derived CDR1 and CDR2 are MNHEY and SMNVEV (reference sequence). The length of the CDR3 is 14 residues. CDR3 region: CASSPGTGLYEQYF. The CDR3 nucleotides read TGTGCCAGCAGTCCGGGGACAGGGTTATACGAGCAGTACTTC.

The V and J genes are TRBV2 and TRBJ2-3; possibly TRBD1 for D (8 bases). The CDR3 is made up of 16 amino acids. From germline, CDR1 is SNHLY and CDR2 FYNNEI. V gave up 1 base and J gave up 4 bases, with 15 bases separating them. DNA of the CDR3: TGTGCCAGCAGTGAAGTCCCCACAGGGGGGGCAGATACGCAGTATTTT. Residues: CASSEVPTGGADTQYF.

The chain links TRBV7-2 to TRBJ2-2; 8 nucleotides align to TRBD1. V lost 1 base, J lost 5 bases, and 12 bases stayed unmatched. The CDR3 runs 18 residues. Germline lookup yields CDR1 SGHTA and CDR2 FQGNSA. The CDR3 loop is CASSLEFSGQGVTGELFF. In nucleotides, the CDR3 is TGTGCCAGCAGCTTAGAATTTTCCGGACAGGGCGTAACCGGGGAGCTGTTTTTT.

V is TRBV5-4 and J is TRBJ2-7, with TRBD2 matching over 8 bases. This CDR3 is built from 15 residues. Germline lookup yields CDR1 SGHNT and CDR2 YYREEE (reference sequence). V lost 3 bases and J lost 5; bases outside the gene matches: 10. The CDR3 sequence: CASSYLAGGPHEQYF. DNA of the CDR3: TGTGCCAGCAGCTATCTTGCGGGAGGCCCCCACGAGCAGTACTTC.

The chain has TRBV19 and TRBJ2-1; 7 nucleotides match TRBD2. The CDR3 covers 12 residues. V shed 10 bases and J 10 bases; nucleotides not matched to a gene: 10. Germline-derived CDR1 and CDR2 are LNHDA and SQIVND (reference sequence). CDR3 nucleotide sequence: TGTGCCACCAGGCGGGGGACTAAAGAGCAGTTCTTC. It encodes CATRRGTKEQFF.